The 32 T cell receptor beta chains below come from one sample, sequenced in a study of Graves' ophthalmopathy and Graves' hyperthyroidism. Amplification of the TCR beta CDR3 regions used RNA transcripts (as template). Scientists carried out first-round RT-PCR using HTBI primers and then a second-round multiplex PCR. MiXCR was run by TCRdb on the multiplex PCR reads, yielding one entry per CDR3 protein. The sample lists 24,000 or so distinct CDR3 sequences, approximately 48% seen once, with 6.5% in the top ten. Sequencing used peripheral blood. The receptors originated from an adult woman with stable Graves' hyperthyroidism.

In this sample, this clonotype is medium-sized. This sequence joins TRBV7-2 and TRBJ1-5, with 7 bases aligning to TRBD1. V was clipped by 2 bases and J by 4 bases; unmatched bases: 5. Looked up from germline, CDR1 is SGHTA and CDR2 is FQGNSA. This CDR3 has 15 amino acids. The CDR3 nucleotides read TGTGCCAGCAGCTTACAGGGGGTTCTGAATCAGCCCCAGCATTTT. Its translation is CASSLQGVLNQPQHF.

Notes on this clonotype: One end of the junction fails to match germline, which may point to a read error. Written as DNA, the CDR3 is TGTGCCAGCAGCTTAGGGCTGACAGGGTCTAGCACAGATACGCAGTTTTTT. As protein: CASSLGLTGSSTDTQFF. This chain connects TRBV11-1 to TRBJ2-3; 7 bases map to TRBD1. The CDR3 has 17 residues. Germline-derived CDR1 and CDR2 are SGHAT and FQDESV (reference sequence).

This clonotype was observed a handful of times. This chain joins TRBV7-8 and TRBJ2-1; D not resolved. Looked up from germline, CDR1 is SGHVS and CDR2 is FQNEAQ. This CDR3 has 12 amino acids. V was shortened by 4 bases and J by 8 bases, with 9 bases between the two germline ends. CDR3 coding DNA: TGTGCCAGCAGCTCTGGGCGGCATGAGCAGTTCTTC. Encoded protein: CASSSGRHEQFF.

Notes on this clonotype: At one end the junction does not follow the germline gene, possibly because of a read error. The chain combines TRBV11-2 with TRBJ2-1; 9 bases align to TRBD2. CDR3 length equals 14 residues. Germline values: CDR1 SGHAT, CDR2 FQNNGV. The CDR3 sequence is CASSLAGTPNGQFF. The CDR3 DNA reads as TGTGCTAGCAGCCTAGCGGGGACCCCAAATGGGCAGTTCTTC.

The table lists this clonotype with many counts. This sequence joins TRBV28 and TRBJ1-1; D unresolved. Germline CDR1 and CDR2: MDHEN and SYDVKM. Trimming removed 6 bases at V and 0 bases at J, with 11 bases between. This CDR3 has 14 amino acids. CDR3 sequence reads: CASSFLGMNTEAFF. CDR3 DNA: TGTGCCAGCAGCTTCCTAGGAATGAACACTGAAGCTTTCTTT.

The J gene is TRBJ2-7, the V gene TRBV5-4; 11 bases map to TRBD2. This CDR3 region has 13 residues. Germline V lookup: CDR1 SGHNT, CDR2 YYREEE (reference sequence). The trim removed 5 bases at V and 6 bases at J, leaving 4 bases unmatched. CDR3 loop: CASRTGTSGEQYV. In DNA form, the CDR3 reads TGTGCCAGCAGAACCGGGACTAGCGGCGAGCAGTACGTC.

This clonotype is categorized as medium-sized (0.01 to 0.1%). The chain links TRBV5-6 to TRBJ2-2; no clear D. With 2 bases removed from V and 2 bases from J, the gap between germline ends came to 10 bases. This CDR3 has 15 amino acids. Germline V gene lookup returns CDR1 SGHDT and CDR2 YYEEEE. The CDR3 sequence: CASSFGVLNTGELFF. CDR3 DNA sequence: TGTGCCAGCAGCTTTGGGGTGTTAAACACCGGGGAGCTGTTTTTT.

This clonotype was seen many times. V gene TRBV12-3 or TRBV12-4 combines with J gene TRBJ1-1; D remains ambiguous. Trimming pared 4 bases from V and 2 bases from J, leaving 11 bases between. This CDR3 contains 14 residues. CDR3 residues: CASSSSGANTEAFF. As DNA, the CDR3 is TGTGCCAGCAGTTCCTCGGGAGCTAACACTGAAGCTTTCTTT.

J is TRBJ2-7 and V is TRBV10-3; TRBD1 or TRBD2 may be the D gene (5 bases each). The CDR3 contains 12 residues. CDR1 ENHRY and CDR2 SYGVKD come from the germline V gene. Trimming took 6 bases from V and 6 from J, leaving 12 bases between them. CDR3 DNA: TGTGCCATCAGCCCCGTGAGGGGCGAGCAGTACTTC. It is translated as CAISPVRGEQYF.

On this clonotype itself: The CDR3 end shows no conserved phenylalanine or tryptophan, and so a read error is likely. V usage is TRBV6-4 and J usage is TRBJ2-7, with 16 bases lining up with TRBD2. The junction had 5 bases not matched to a gene; V was cut back by 8 bases and J by 4 bases. Looked up from germline, CDR1 is MRHNA and CDR2 is SNTAGT. The CDR3 sequence is 15 residues long. DNA for the CDR3: TGTGCCAGCCCCGGGACTAGCGGGGGGGCGTACGAGCAGTACCTC. This sequence encodes CASPGTSGGAYEQYL.

This rearrangement joins TRBV5-4 to TRBJ2-4; TRBD2 aligns across 7 bases. The J segment lost 3 bases and the V segment lost 4 bases, leaving 10 bases of the junction unmatched. The CDR3 is made up of 16 amino acids. Germline CDR1 SGHNT, CDR2 YYREEE (reference sequence). This chain's CDR3 is CASSPGGKMNKNIQYF. As DNA, the CDR3 is TGTGCCAGCAGCCCCGGGGGGAAGATGAACAAAAACATTCAGTACTTC.

On this clonotype itself: The junction shows a germline mismatch at one end, possibly a read error. The chain carries TRBV6-6 and TRBJ2-1; no firm D call. The length of the CDR3 is 15 residues. Germline CDR1 and CDR2: MNHNY and SVGAGI (reference sequence). DNA for the CDR3: TGTGCCAGCGAGTTACTGGGATCGATAGTGGACCCTAAGATCTTC. Translating gives CASELLGSIVDPKIF.

The chain uses TRBV5-1 and TRBJ1-4; D is undetermined. This CDR3 comprises 16 residues. Germline loops: CDR1 SGHRS, CDR2 YFSETQ. Trimming took 4 bases from V and 3 from J, leaving 16 bases between them. For the CDR3, the DNA is TGCGCCAGCAGCCCGATCCCAATGACCGCTAATGAAAAACTGTTTTTT. Translated, it gives CASSPIPMTANEKLFF.

This clonotype has more than one count but fewer than ten. This chain uses TRBV11-2 with TRBJ1-2, with TRBD1 matching 9 bases. J gave up 2 bases and V 5 bases, and 6 bases lay outside the gene matches. Germline values: CDR1 SGHAT, CDR2 FQNNGV. The CDR3 runs 15 residues. CDR3 sequence: CASSPSGQGNYGYTF. The CDR3 bases are TGTGCCAGCAGCCCATCCGGACAGGGGAACTATGGCTACACCTTC.

This clonotype showed up just once. This likely comes from a read error, as the CDR3 has no conserved phenylalanine or tryptophan at its end. Because the CDR3's place on the DNA is in doubt, the DNA is left out and the CDR3 is given as listed by TCRdb. The chain is built from TRBV10-3 and TRBJ2-5; TRBD1 is the table's D call and was not checked against the DNA. Germline CDR1 ENHRY, CDR2 SYGVKD. The CDR3 adds up to 16 amino acids, both ends counted. The CDR3 spells CAISGTGEGYGYTFGS.

There are many counts of this clonotype. The CDR3 bases are TGCGCCAGCAGCCAAGACGGCGGGGCCCCCGGGGAGCTGTTTTTT. Its translation is CASSQDGGAPGELFF. The chain joins TRBV4-1 to TRBJ2-2, with D perhaps matching TRBD2 (6 bases). Per the germline V gene, CDR1 is MGHRA and CDR2 is YSYEKL. V lost 0 bases to trimming and J lost 6 bases, with 11 bases between them. CDR3 size: 15 residues.

This chain connects TRBV2 to TRBJ2-1; 9 bases match TRBD2. Looked up from germline, CDR1 is SNHLY and CDR2 is FYNNEI. The V segment lost 4 bases and the J segment 7 bases; nucleotides outside the gene matches: 5. The CDR3 covers 14 residues. The CDR3 DNA follows: TGTGCCAGCAGTGCCGGGACTAGCAGGAATGAGCAGTTCTTC. Translating it yields CASSAGTSRNEQFF.

This clonotype is medium-sized (0.01 to 0.1%) within its sample. This sequence joins TRBV7-6 and TRBJ2-2; TRBD1 or TRBD2 may be the D gene (5 bases each). Germline V gene lookup returns CDR1 SGHVS and CDR2 FNYEAQ. V was trimmed by 3 bases and J by 1 base, leaving 9 bases between them. This CDR3 has 15 residues. This CDR3 reads CASSLRGLNTGELFF. CDR3 DNA sequence: TGTGCCAGCAGCTTGAGGGGCCTGAACACCGGGGAGCTGTTTTTT.

This clonotype qualifies as medium-sized. The chain links TRBV19 to TRBJ2-1; the D is unclear. V lost 2 bases to trimming and J lost 5 bases, with 13 bases between them. The CDR3 covers 15 residues. CDR1 and CDR2 from the germline V gene are LNHDA and SQIVND (reference sequence). The CDR3 region has the DNA TGTGCCAGTAGTATACTGTCCAGATTGGACAATGAGCAGTTCTTC. It yields the protein CASSILSRLDNEQFF.

This clonotype was recorded many times. The chain has TRBV6-6 and TRBJ1-4, with 8 positions matching TRBD1. The junction had 5 bases not matched to a gene; V was cut back by 2 bases and J by 6 bases. The CDR3 is made up of 15 amino acids. Germline CDR1 MNHNY, CDR2 SVGAGI (reference sequence). CDR3 coding DNA: TGTGCCAGCAGTTACCAGGGGGCGATTGATGAAAAACTGTTTTTT. Protein: CASSYQGAIDEKLFF.

The chain uses TRBV24-1 and TRBJ2-1; perhaps TRBD2 as D (6 bases). Germline V lookup: CDR1 KGHDR, CDR2 SFDVKD. The CDR3 is 15 amino acids. V was cut by 11 bases and J by 9 bases, with 25 bases left in between. The CDR3 coding sequence is TGTGCCAACGGTGCCAGCAGCTTGGAGGGCACTGAGCAGTTCTTC. It codes for CANGASSLEGTEQFF.

V is TRBV19 and J is TRBJ2-2; D gene ambiguous. Germline CDR1 reads LNHDA; CDR2 reads SQIVND (reference sequence). This CDR3 spans 14 amino acids. The ends were cut back, 6 bases at V and 6 bases at J, with 14 bases in the middle. CDR3 region: CASSSQDPSGELFF. The CDR3 DNA follows: TGTGCCAGTAGCTCTCAAGACCCGTCCGGGGAGCTGTTTTTT. Drawing the rest from reference TRBV19 and TRBJ2-2, the complete variable domain is DGGITQSPKYLFRKEGQNVTLSCEQNLNHDAMYWYRQDPGQGLRLIYYSQIVNDFQKGDIAEGYSVSREKKESFPLTVTSAQKNPTAFYLCASSSQDPSGELFFGEGSRLTVL.

This clonotype was detected many times. The chain couples TRBV12-5 to TRBJ2-5; D gene ambiguous. Per the germline V gene, CDR1 is LGHNT and CDR2 is FRNRAP. There are 14 residues in the CDR3. V was shortened by 6 bases and J by 1 base, with 12 bases between the two germline ends. CDR3 sequence (DNA): TGTGCTAGTGGACAATCAGCCTCCCAAGAGACCCAGTACTTC. It is translated as CASGQSASQETQYF.

This clonotype was recorded at least ten times. The chain couples TRBV11-2 to TRBJ2-7; D not certain. The CDR3 has 12 residues. Between the trimmed V and J ends, which lost 5 bases and 4 bases, there was a span of 9 bases. Germline V gene lookup returns CDR1 SGHAT and CDR2 FQNNGV. In nucleotides, the CDR3 is TGTGCCAGCAGCGATCGGTGGTACGAGCAGTACTTC. This translates into CASSDRWYEQYF.

This clonotype qualifies as medium-sized. The chain joins TRBV7-3 to TRBJ1-1; D unclear. This CDR3 has 15 amino acids. Per the germline V gene, CDR1 is SGHTA and CDR2 is FQGTGA. Deletions cut 5 bases from V and 2 bases from J, with 15 bases between. The CDR3 sequence is CASSAQLGRNTEAFF. CDR3 nucleotides: TGTGCCAGCAGCGCGCAATTGGGGAGAAACACTGAAGCTTTCTTT.

This chain joins TRBV12-3 or TRBV12-4 and TRBJ2-7, with 7 positions matching TRBD1. The ends lost 5 bases at V and 8 bases at J; junction bases unmatched: 9. CDR3 length: 13 residues. CDR3 in DNA: TGTGCCAGCAGTCCAATGGGGACAGCGAAGCAGTACTTC. It codes for CASSPMGTAKQYF.

This sequence joins TRBV6-1 and TRBJ1-1; 7 bases agree with TRBD1. The CDR3 spans 13 residues. Germline V CDR1 and CDR2: MNHNS, SASEGT. J lost 3 bases, V lost 6 bases, and 4 bases had no gene match. The CDR3 DNA follows: TGTGCCAGCAGACTAGACAGGGACACTGAAGCTTTCTTT. Translating gives CASRLDRDTEAFF.

This sequence joins TRBV11-2 and TRBJ2-7; 11 nucleotides align to TRBD2. CDR3 length: 18 residues. CDR1 SGHAT and CDR2 FQNNGV come from the germline V gene. J was trimmed by 7 bases and V by 0 bases; bases with no gene match: 14. Written as DNA, the CDR3 is TGTGCCAGCAGCTTAGATATGGGGACTAGCGGCTTCACCGGGGAGCAGTACTTC. Protein sequence: CASSLDMGTSGFTGEQYF.

This clonotype was seen repeatedly, ten times or more. This rearrangement joins TRBV2 to TRBJ1-2; 9 bases fit TRBD1. Looked up from germline, CDR1 is SNHLY and CDR2 is FYNNEI. This CDR3 has 16 amino acids. The trim removed 5 bases at V and 4 bases at J, leaving 11 bases unmatched. CDR3 region: CASSRLGTGSAYGYTF. CDR3 in DNA: TGTGCCAGCAGTCGATTAGGGACAGGGAGCGCCTATGGCTACACCTTC.

The rearrangement uses TRBV5-5 and TRBJ2-7; TRBD1 matches at 8 bases. CDR3 length: 12 amino acids. Germline V gives CDR1 SGHKS, CDR2 YYEKEE (reference sequence). J was trimmed by 6 bases and V by 4 bases; bases with no gene match: 3. The CDR3 DNA reads as TGTGCCAGCAGCCACGACAGGGGCGAGCAGTACGTC. This gives the protein CASSHDRGEQYV.

This clonotype was observed a single time. This chain joins TRBV4-1 and TRBJ2-3; no clear D. Germline V gene sequence: CDR1 MGHRA, CDR2 YSYEKL. The CDR3 has 14 amino acids. Trimming left V 7 bases short and J 4 bases short, with 15 bases between. CDR3 coding DNA: TGCGCCAGCAAAGAAGTCCTACGAGCAGATACGCAGTATTTT. Translated, it gives CASKEVLRADTQYF.

This clonotype appeared many times. V gene TRBV6-4 combines with J gene TRBJ1-5, with unresolved D. This CDR3 is built from 18 residues. Trimming took off 2 bases at V and 2 bases at J, with 19 bases between the two ends. CDR1 and CDR2 from the germline V gene are MRHNA and SNTAGT. CDR3: CASSDQRLIGKGNQPQHF. DNA for the CDR3: TGTGCCAGCAGTGACCAGAGATTAATTGGAAAGGGCAATCAGCCCCAGCATTTT.